This is a list of T cell receptor beta chains from one sample in a study of PD-1 and CTLA-4 blockade in melanoma. The protocol was immunoSEQ multiplex PCR, while the TCRdb copy is restricted to in-frame clones and leaves out a portion. The data hold 32,000 or so clones, with 85% to 90% observed a single time. Sample: CD8+ T cells from peripheral blood, taken before anti-PD-1 treatment. These receptors came from a human donor with melanoma. CDR3s include the opening cysteine and the closing phenylalanine or tryptophan. A D gene is named only where the DNA matches it firmly. Clone size, where shown, is once, few, many, or a class for clones that have expanded.

J	D	V	size	CDR3	DNA
TRBJ2-2	TRBD1	TRBV6-6	NA	CAIRDRGTGELFF	TGTGCCATCCGGGACAGGGGGACCGGGGAGCTGTTTTTT
TRBJ2-3	NA	TRBV6-4	NA	CASSAGAGTDTQYF	TGTGCCAGCAGTGCGGGAGCGGGCACAGATACGCAGTATTTT
TRBJ2-3	NA	TRBV6-5	NA	CASSYSSGGLTDTQYF	TGTGCCAGCAGTTACTCTTCCGGGGGGCTCACAGATACGCAGTATTTT
TRBJ2-7	NA	TRBV6-6	once	CASTSAGDYEQYF	TGTGCCAGCACCTCAGCCGGGGACTACGAGCAGTACTTC
TRBJ1-5	NA	TRBV6-5	NA	CASSYGTEQPQHF	TGTGCCAGCAGTTACGGGACGGAGCAGCCCCAGCATTTT
TRBJ2-7	NA	TRBV6-5	NA	CASSYYPYEQYF	TGTGCCAGCAGTTACTACCCCTACGAGCAGTACTTC
TRBJ1-4	NA	TRBV6-5	NA	CASSYSMGATNEKLFF	TGTGCCAGCAGTTACTCGATGGGAGCCACTAATGAAAAACTGTTTTTT
TRBJ2-3	NA	TRBV10-1	NA	CASSESSSTDTQYF	TGCGCCAGCAGTGAGTCAAGTAGCACAGATACGCAGTATTTT
TRBJ1-5	NA	TRBV28	NA	CASSLSSRGNSNQPQHF	TGTGCCAGCAGTTTAAGTAGCAGGGGTAATAGCAATCAGCCCCAGCATTTT
TRBJ2-7	NA	TRBV7-9	once	CASSLATGVYEQYF	TGTGCCAGCAGCTTAGCGACAGGCGTTTACGAGCAGTACTTC
TRBJ1-2	NA	TRBV5-5	NA	CASSPLGTDNYGYTF	TGTGCCAGCAGCCCACTGGGGACGGATAACTATGGCTACACCTTC
TRBJ2-7	NA	TRBV7-8	NA	CASSPMGRHLEQYF	TGTGCCAGCAGCCCCATGGGCAGACACCTCGAGCAGTACTTC
TRBJ1-5	TRBD1	TRBV24-1	NA	CATSPGTGASQHF	TGTGCCACCAGCCCCGGGACAGGGGCCTCCCAGCATTTT
TRBJ2-1	TRBD1	TRBV7-9	NA	CASSLFRDRENEQFF	TGTGCCAGCAGCTTATTCCGGGACAGGGAAAATGAGCAGTTCTTC
TRBJ1-4	NA	TRBV5-4	NA	CASSLWSNEKLFF	TGTGCCAGCAGCTTATGGAGTAATGAAAAACTGTTTTTT
TRBJ2-7	TRBD1	TRBV29-1	NA	CSARTGDYDEQYF	TGCAGCGCCCGGACAGGGGATTACGACGAGCAGTACTTC
TRBJ1-5	NA	TRBV7-2	few	CASSYDLSNQPQHF	TGTGCCAGCAGTTATGACCTGAGCAATCAGCCCCAGCATTTT
TRBJ2-1	NA	TRBV15	NA	CATSRGALSSYNEQFF	TGTGCCACCAGCAGAGGGGCCCTGAGCTCCTACAATGAGCAGTTCTTC
TRBJ2-1	TRBD2	TRBV28	NA	CASSPIAGGRNEQFF	TGTGCCAGCAGTCCTATAGCGGGAGGACGGAATGAGCAGTTCTTC
TRBJ1-5	NA	TRBV6-5	once	CASSYPGQPQHF	TGTGCCAGCAGTTACCCGGGGCAGCCCCAGCATTTT
TRBJ2-7	NA	TRBV11-2	once	CASSLHSYEQYF	TGTGCCAGCAGCCTCCACTCCTACGAGCAGTACTTC
TRBJ1-1	NA	TRBV5-4	NA	CASNTADTEAFF	TGTGCCAGCAACACAGCGGACACTGAAGCTTTCTTT
TRBJ1-5	NA	TRBV6-5	NA	CASSSLSDQPQHF	TGTGCCAGCAGTTCCCTCAGTGATCAGCCCCAGCATTTT
TRBJ2-7	NA	TRBV2	NA	CASSEAWDIAYEQYF	TGTGCCAGCAGTGAAGCCTGGGACATAGCCTACGAGCAGTACTTC
TRBJ2-7	NA	TRBV4-1	NA	CASSQVFVGGYEQYF	TGCGCCAGCAGCCAAGTTTTTGTGGGCGGATACGAGCAGTACTTC
TRBJ2-2	TRBD1	TRBV5-1	once	CASSSPGGADTGELFF	TGCGCCAGCAGCTCGCCAGGGGGCGCGGACACCGGGGAGCTGTTTTTT
TRBJ1-1	NA	TRBV27	few	CASSLSSGGDTEAFF	TGTGCCAGCAGTTTATCTTCAGGAGGGGACACTGAAGCTTTCTTT
TRBJ1-1	NA	TRBV15	NA	CATNVGQGHTEAFF	TGTGCCACCAACGTAGGCCAGGGGCACACTGAAGCTTTCTTT
TRBJ2-6	NA	TRBV18	NA	CASSPLDGANVLTF	TGTGCCAGCTCACCCCTGGACGGGGCCAACGTCCTGACTTTC
TRBJ2-6	NA	TRBV11-2	NA	CASGAVGANVLTF	TGTGCCAGCGGGGCCGTAGGGGCCAACGTCCTGACTTTC
TRBJ2-7	TRBD1	TRBV5-4	NA	CASSPGTGAYEQYF	TGTGCCAGCAGCCCAGGGACAGGGGCCTACGAGCAGTACTTC
TRBJ1-1	TRBD1	TRBV29-1	NA	CSVDTGEDTEAFF	TGCAGCGTCGACACAGGGGAGGACACTGAAGCTTTCTTT
TRBJ1-2	NA	TRBV6-1	NA	CASSERGMGTSYGYTF	TGTGCCAGCAGTGAACGGGGGATGGGCACATCTTATGGCTACACCTTC
TRBJ2-2	TRBD1	TRBV14	NA	CASSPRDRKATGELFF	TGTGCCAGCAGTCCCCGGGACAGAAAAGCCACCGGGGAGCTGTTTTTT
TRBJ2-1	TRBD1	TRBV24-1	NA	CATSVRGTGGNEQFF	TGTGCCACCAGTGTTAGGGGGACAGGGGGCAATGAGCAGTTCTTC
TRBJ2-3	NA	TRBV19	NA	CASSIDQAGRRADTQYF	TGTGCCAGTAGTATAGATCAGGCAGGCCGGCGGGCAGATACGCAGTATTTT
TRBJ2-7	NA	TRBV11-2	NA	CASSLYNSYEQYF	TGTGCCAGCAGCTTATACAACTCCTACGAGCAGTACTTC
TRBJ2-1	NA	TRBV9	NA	CASSVEGAGSYNEQFF	TGTGCCAGCAGCGTAGAAGGAGCCGGCTCCTACAATGAGCAGTTCTTC
TRBJ1-1	NA	TRBV7-6	NA	CASSPPSHDEAFF	TGTGCCAGCAGCCCTCCCTCCCATGATGAAGCTTTCTTT
TRBJ1-2	NA	TRBV30	NA	CAWIEKDNYGYTF	TGTGCCTGGATCGAGAAGGATAACTATGGCTACACCTTC
TRBJ2-5	NA	TRBV7-3	NA	CASSLMGQETQYF	TGTGCCAGCAGCTTAATGGGACAAGAGACCCAGTACTTC
TRBJ2-3	TRBD2	TRBV6-4	once	CASSEVAGSTDTQYF	TGTGCCAGCAGTGAAGTAGCGGGGAGCACAGATACGCAGTATTTT
TRBJ1-2	NA	TRBV5-3	NA	CARSGERPTGTTNFSYGYTF	TGTGCCAGAAGCGGGGAGAGGCCGACCGGGACGACCAACTTTAGCTATGGCTACACCTTC
TRBJ1-5	NA	TRBV25-1	NA	CASSEVGGGNQPQHF	TGTGCCAGCAGTGAGGTAGGGGGGGGCAATCAGCCCCAGCATTTT
TRBJ1-2	NA	TRBV7-9	NA	CASSLVTGLYGYTF	TGTGCCAGCAGCTTAGTAACAGGCCTCTATGGCTACACCTTC
TRBJ2-2	NA	TRBV3-1/TRBV3-2	NA	CASSQEVPPNTGELFF	TGTGCCAGCAGCCAAGAAGTCCCGCCGAACACCGGGGAGCTGTTTTTT
TRBJ1-5	TRBD1	TRBV6-5	NA	CASSYSAGGNQPQHF	TGTGCCAGCAGTTACTCGGCAGGGGGGAATCAGCCCCAGCATTTT
TRBJ2-7	NA	TRBV27	NA	CASSSGAQPREQYF	TGTGCCAGCAGTTCAGGGGCCCAACCCCGCGAGCAGTACTTC
TRBJ2-2	TRBD1	TRBV7-9	NA	CASSFRDRAPMDTGELFF	TGTGCCAGCAGCTTTCGGGACAGGGCCCCCATGGACACCGGGGAGCTGTTTTTT
TRBJ1-3	TRBD1	TRBV30	NA	CAWSEGARGNTIYF	TGTGCCTGGAGCGAGGGGGCGCGAGGAAACACCATATATTTT
TRBJ2-1	NA	TRBV29-1	NA	CSVVGGSYNEQFF	TGCAGCGTTGTGGGGGGTTCCTACAATGAGCAGTTCTTC
TRBJ2-3	NA	TRBV11-3	once	CASSYTTDTQYF	TGTGCCAGCAGCTACACCACAGATACGCAGTATTTT
TRBJ2-7	TRBD1	TRBV27	NA	CASSMTGGRYEQYF	TGTGCCAGCAGTATGACAGGGGGGAGGTACGAGCAGTACTTC
TRBJ2-3	NA	TRBV13	NA	CASSLARSSTDTQYF	TGTGCCAGCAGCTTAGCCCGGAGCTCCACAGATACGCAGTATTTT